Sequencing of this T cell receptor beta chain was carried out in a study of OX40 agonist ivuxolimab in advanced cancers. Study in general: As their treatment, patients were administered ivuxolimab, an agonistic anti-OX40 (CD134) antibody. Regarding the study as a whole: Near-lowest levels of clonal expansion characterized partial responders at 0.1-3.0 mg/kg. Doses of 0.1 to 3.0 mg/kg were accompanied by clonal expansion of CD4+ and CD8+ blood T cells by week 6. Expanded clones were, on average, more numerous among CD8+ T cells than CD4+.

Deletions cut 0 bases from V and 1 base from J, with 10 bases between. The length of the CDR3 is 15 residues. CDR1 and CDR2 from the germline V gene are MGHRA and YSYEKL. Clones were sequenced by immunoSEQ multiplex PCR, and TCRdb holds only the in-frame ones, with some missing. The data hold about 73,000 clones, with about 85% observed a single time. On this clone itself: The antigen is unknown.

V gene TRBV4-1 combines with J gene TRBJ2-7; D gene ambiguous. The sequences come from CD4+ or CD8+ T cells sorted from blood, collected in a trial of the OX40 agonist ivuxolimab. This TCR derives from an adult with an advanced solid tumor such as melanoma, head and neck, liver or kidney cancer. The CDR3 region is CASSQETRRSYEQYF. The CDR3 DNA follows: TGCGCCAGCAGCCAAGAAACCCGAAGGTCCTACGAGCAGTACTTC.